Described below is a single T cell receptor (beta chain) sequence and its context. Germline CDR1 is SGHTA and CDR2 is FQGNSA. CDR3 length: 16 amino acids. Trimming left V 2 bases short and J 1 base short, with 12 bases between. These data come from a study of blood T cell repertoires in COVID-19. Across the study: Sites in the United States, Italy and Spain provided acute and convalescent COVID-19 samples. Nucleic acid was either cDNA or gDNA, and it came from T cells, B-cell-depleted T cells, or PBMCs.

As originally analysed: Estimation of nucleated cell counts relied on the amplification of reference gene primers. Repertoires were generated with immunoSEQ multiplex PCR, while TCRdb's copy carries only in-frame clones and drops some. That table furnishes V, J and clone size, whereas the DNA furnished D and trimming. The sample has approximately 90,000 clones; 75% to 90% are singletons. Material for sequencing was peripheral blood. The chain combines TRBV7-2 with TRBJ1-3; perhaps TRBD1 as D (5 bases). The TCR was taken from a woman aged 80 or over with acute or convalescent COVID-19. CDR3 sequence: CASSLQGPYSGNTIYF. In DNA form, the CDR3 reads TGTGCCAGCAGCTTACAGGGCCCCTATTCTGGAAACACCATATATTTT.